The text below deals with one TCR beta chain. The antigen remains undetermined. This specimen comes from a study of T cells after yellow fever vaccination. Study background: Each low-cell-number fraction was prepared by means of SMART-Seq v4 Ultra Low Input. Notes on the study in general: On re-exposure, the response was weaker but peaked faster, at day 5 versus 15.

In making TCR cDNA, 5'RACE template switching added a universal primer site and UMIs to it. TCRdb processed the 5' RACE reads anew with MiXCR; each CDR3 protein has one entry. The data show some 350,000 distinct CDR3 sequences, 3% to 4.5% seen once. This CDR3 region has 14 residues. V gave up 1 base and J gave up 1 base, with 8 bases separating them. Per germline, CDR1 LGHNA and CDR2 YSLEER. This chain uses TRBV4-3 with TRBJ2-7, with no clear D. The sequenced sample was PBMCs, obtained 5 days after the yellow fever booster vaccination. This sequence originates from a man between 18 and 35 years old who received the YFV17D yellow fever vaccine. The CDR3 DNA reads as TGCGCCAGCAGCCAAGGGATCCAATCCTACGAGCAGTACTTC. It translates to CASSQGIQSYEQYF.